The next 7 T cell receptor beta chains were all read from a single sample in a study of CD8 T cells in ankylosing spondylitis. Findings of the study overall: What seemed typical of ankylosing spondylitis blood was a TCR beta motif built from about eight highly homologous variants.

Each CDR3 protein is one row after TCRdb ran MiXCR on the 5' RACE reads. The sample records about 400,000 distinct CDR3 sequences, 20% to 25% being singletons. For these TCRs, the target antigens are not known. Sequenced sample: blood, either unsorted or a sorted T cell fraction (not recorded which). These receptors all come from a male donor with ankylosing spondylitis.

V is TRBV28 and J is TRBJ1-1; 7 bases map to TRBD1. The CDR3 covers 15 residues. Germline CDR1 is MDHEN and CDR2 is SYDVKM. Trimming cost V 5 bases and J 0 bases; bases outside gene matches: 6. The CDR3 region has the DNA TGTGCCAGCAGTCAGGGGGGGAGCATGAACACTGAAGCTTTCTTT. Amino acids: CASSQGGSMNTEAFF.

This clonotype has just one count. This chain links TRBV12-3 or TRBV12-4 with TRBJ2-1; 9 nucleotides align to TRBD2. This CDR3 comprises 12 residues. V was clipped by 1 base and J by 14 bases; unmatched bases: 3. The CDR3 reads CASSLGEREEFF. CDR3 in DNA: TGTGCCAGCAGTTTAGGAGAGCGGGAGGAGTTCTTC.

This clonotype showed up just a few times. The V call is TRBV10-3, the J call TRBJ2-2; 9 nucleotides line up with TRBD2. J was trimmed by 1 base and V by 8 bases; bases with no gene match: 11. Looked up from germline, CDR1 is ENHRY and CDR2 is SYGVKD. The CDR3 extends over 17 amino acids. The CDR3 protein is CAIGGGSGRENTGELFF. The DNA for the CDR3 is TGTGCCATCGGGGGGGGTAGCGGGAGAGAGAACACCGGGGAGCTGTTTTTT.

This clonotype was recorded a few times. This chain connects TRBV5-1 to TRBJ2-3; 10 nucleotides agree with TRBD1. This CDR3 region has 16 residues. Trimming cost V 2 bases and J 1 base; bases outside gene matches: 4. Germline lookup yields CDR1 SGHRS and CDR2 YFSETQ. The CDR3, as DNA: TGCGCCAGCAGCTTTTTCGGGACAGGGGGCACAGATACGCAGTATTTT. It encodes CASSFFGTGGTDTQYF.

The genes are TRBV20-1 and TRBJ1-5; D is undetermined. Germline V gives CDR1 DFQATT, CDR2 SNEGSKA (reference sequence). This CDR3 is 14 amino acids long. The V end lost 0 bases, the J end lost 4 bases, and 10 bases lay between the germline ends. The CDR3 DNA follows: TGCAGTGCTAGAGATAGACTGACAAATCAGCCCCAGCATTTT. Encoded protein: CSARDRLTNQPQHF.

The chain carries TRBV7-3 and TRBJ2-7; D unclear. Germline-derived CDR1 and CDR2 are SGHTA and FQGTGA. V was shortened by 5 bases and J by 7 bases, with 12 bases between the two germline ends. CDR3 length: 12 residues. The CDR3 here is CASSPPGGEQYF. The CDR3 DNA sequence: TGTGCCAGCAGCCCCCCCGGCGGTGAGCAGTACTTC.

This rearrangement joins TRBV5-1 to TRBJ2-7; 7 positions agree with TRBD1. This CDR3 has 14 residues. Germline CDR1 reads SGHRS; CDR2 reads YFSETQ. Germline trimming cut 3 bases from V and 2 bases from J; bases unmatched to any gene: 5. This CDR3 is CASSSETGPYEQYF. CDR3 DNA sequence: TGCGCCAGCAGCTCAGAGACAGGGCCCTACGAGCAGTACTTC.